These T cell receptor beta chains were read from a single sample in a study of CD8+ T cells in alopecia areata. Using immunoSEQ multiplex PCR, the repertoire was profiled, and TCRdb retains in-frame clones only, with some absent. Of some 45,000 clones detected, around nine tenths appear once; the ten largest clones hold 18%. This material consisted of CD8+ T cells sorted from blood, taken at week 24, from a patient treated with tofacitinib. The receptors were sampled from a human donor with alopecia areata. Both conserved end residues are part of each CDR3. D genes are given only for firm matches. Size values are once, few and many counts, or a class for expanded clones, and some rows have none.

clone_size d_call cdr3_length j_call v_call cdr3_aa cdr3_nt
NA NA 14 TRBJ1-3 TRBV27 CASSLQGHGNTIYF TGTGCCAGCAGCCTACAGGGACATGGAAACACCATATATTTT
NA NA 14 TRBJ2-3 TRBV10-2 CASSGWTSTDTQYF TGCGCCAGCAGTGGGTGGACTAGCACAGATACGCAGTATTTT
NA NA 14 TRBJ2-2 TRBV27 CASGERAYTGELFF TGTGCCAGCGGGGAGAGGGCGTACACCGGGGAGCTGTTTTTT
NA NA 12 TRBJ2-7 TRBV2 CASSEVEAEQYF TGTGCCAGCAGTGAAGTAGAGGCCGAGCAGTACTTC
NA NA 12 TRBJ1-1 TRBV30 CAWSVDRLEAFF TGTGCCTGGAGTGTAGACCGACTTGAAGCTTTCTTT
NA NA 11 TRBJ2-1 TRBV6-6 CASNSEVEQFF TGTGCCAGCAATTCTGAGGTTGAGCAGTTCTTC
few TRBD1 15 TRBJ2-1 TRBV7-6 CASTFRTGMRHEQFF TGTGCCAGCACCTTCCGGACAGGGATGAGACATGAGCAGTTCTTC
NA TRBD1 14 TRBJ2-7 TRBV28 CASSLGDRGHEQYF TGTGCCAGCAGTTTAGGAGACAGGGGCCACGAGCAGTACTTC
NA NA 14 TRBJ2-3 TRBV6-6 CASSYRGETDTQYF TGTGCCAGCAGTTACCGGGGAGAGACAGATACGCAGTATTTT
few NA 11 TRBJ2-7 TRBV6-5 CASRSSGEQYF TGTGCCAGCCGATCATCGGGGGAGCAGTACTTC
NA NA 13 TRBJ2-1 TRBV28 CASRASMYNEQFF TGTGCCAGCAGAGCAAGTATGTACAATGAGCAGTTCTTC
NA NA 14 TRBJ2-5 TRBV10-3 CAIREADRGETQYF TGTGCCATCAGGGAGGCCGATCGGGGGGAGACCCAGTACTTC
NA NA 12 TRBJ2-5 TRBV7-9 CASSPGQETQYF TGTGCCAGCAGCCCAGGCCAAGAGACCCAGTACTTC
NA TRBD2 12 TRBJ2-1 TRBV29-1 CSASGLRAVEFF TGCAGCGCTAGCGGGCTGCGAGCGGTTGAGTTCTTC
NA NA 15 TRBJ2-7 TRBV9 CASSVALGSPYEQYF TGTGCCAGCAGCGTAGCTCTCGGGAGCCCCTACGAGCAGTACTTC
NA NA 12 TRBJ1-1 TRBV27 CASSLHPGEAFF TGTGCCAGCAGTTTACATCCGGGAGAAGCTTTCTTT
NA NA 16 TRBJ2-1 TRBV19 CASSIEVASSYNEQFF TGTGCCAGTAGTATAGAAGTAGCGAGCTCCTACAATGAGCAGTTCTTC